The 14 T cell receptor beta chains in this list originate from one sample, sequenced in a study of PD-1 blockade in classical Hodgkin lymphoma. Each patient relapsed following autologous stem cell transplantation, and prior brentuximab vedotin exposure differed. Data came from immunoSEQ multiplex PCR; TCRdb stores just in-frame clones and leaves some out. The profile shows about 72,000 clones, just over 90% of them singletons. The sample here was peripheral blood mononuclear cells (PBMCs), taken at baseline. These receptors all stem from a human donor with classical Hodgkin lymphoma.

The chain has TRBV25-1 and TRBJ2-5; the D gene could be TRBD1 or TRBD2 (6 bases each). Germline CDR1 is MGHDK and CDR2 is SYGVNS. The CDR3 covers 13 residues. V was clipped by 7 bases and J by 5 bases, with 14 bases between them. CDR3 sequence reads: CASNREAGETQYF. CDR3 coding DNA: TGTGCCAGCAACAGGGAGGCTGGCGAGACCCAGTACTTC.

The rearrangement uses TRBV7-6 and TRBJ1-4; D call uncertain. The V end was cut by 0 bases, the J end by 0 bases, with 14 bases between. The CDR3 covers 18 residues. Germline CDR1 SGHVS, CDR2 FNYEAQ. This chain's CDR3 is CASSLAPGEFATNEKLFF. CDR3 nucleotide sequence: TGTGCCAGCAGCTTAGCGCCGGGAGAATTTGCAACTAATGAAAAACTGTTTTTT.

This clone appeared once. CDR3 loop: CASSLVRRGQETQYF. The CDR3 DNA is TGTGCCAGCAGCTTAGTTAGGAGGGGCCAAGAGACCCAGTACTTC. The genes are TRBV7-8 and TRBJ2-5, with a possible D match to TRBD2 (6 bases). Between the trimmed V and J ends, which lost 1 base and 1 base, there was a span of 10 bases. Germline assignment: CDR1 SGHVS and CDR2 FQNEAQ. The CDR3 extends over 15 amino acids.

The V and J genes are TRBV14 and TRBJ2-7; TRBD2 agrees at 7 bases. The CDR3 sequence is 15 residues long. The V gene end was trimmed by 4 bases and the J gene end by 1 base; junction bases not matched to a gene: 7. The germline V gene encodes CDR1 SGHDN and CDR2 FVKESK. CDR3 sequence reads: CASSPVAGLSYEQYF. In nucleotides, the CDR3 is TGTGCCAGCAGCCCAGTAGCGGGTCTTTCCTACGAGCAGTACTTC. Complete variable domain (other parts from reference TRBV14 and TRBJ2-7): EAGVTQFPSHSVIEKGQTVTLRCDPISGHDNLYWYRRVMGKEIKFLLHFVKESKQDESGMPNNRFLAERTGGTYSTLKVQPAELEDSGVYFCASSPVAGLSYEQYFGPGTRLTVT.

This clone has a single count. The chain has TRBV20-1 and TRBJ2-5; D ambiguous. This CDR3 region has 11 residues. V lost 3 bases and J 1 base, leaving 3 bases between the germline ends. Germline V gene sequence: CDR1 DFQATT, CDR2 SNEGSKA (reference sequence). The chain's CDR3 is CSASGQETQYF. CDR3 sequence (DNA): TGCAGTGCTAGCGGCCAAGAGACCCAGTACTTC.

V gene TRBV6-1 combines with J gene TRBJ1-2; a possible D gene is TRBD1 (6 bases). Germline CDR1 and CDR2: MNHNS and SASEGT. V shed 3 bases and J shed 1 base, with 12 bases lying between them. This CDR3 has 15 residues. CDR3 amino acids: CASSDRGPINYGYTF. DNA for the CDR3: TGTGCCAGCAGTGACAGGGGCCCGATTAACTATGGCTACACCTTC.

The chain links TRBV27 to TRBJ2-7; no firm D call. V was clipped by 5 bases and J by 0 bases, with 14 bases between them. The CDR3 sequence is 15 residues long. Germline V lookup: CDR1 MNHEY, CDR2 SMNVEV (reference sequence). The DNA for the CDR3 is TGTGCCAGCAGTCCCCGCAGTCCAGTCTCCTACGAGCAGTACTTC. Its translation: CASSPRSPVSYEQYF.

The rearrangement uses TRBV28 and TRBJ2-3; D call uncertain. The CDR3 length is 14 residues. The V gene lost 3 bases and the J gene lost 2 bases, with 9 bases spanning the gap. Germline V gives CDR1 MDHEN, CDR2 SYDVKM. The CDR3 bases are TGTGCCAGCAGTTTTTTGGGTGACACAGATACGCAGTATTTT. This codes for CASSFLGDTDTQYF.

This clone has only one observation. The V call is TRBV7-6, the J call TRBJ1-3; possibly TRBD1 for D (5 bases). V was clipped by 6 bases and J by 8 bases, with 17 bases between them. The germline gives CDR1 SGHVS, CDR2 FNYEAQ. This CDR3 spans 14 amino acids. The CDR3 region has the DNA TGTGCCAGCAGACAGGACTTTCTGTGGGACACCATATATTTT. It codes for CASRQDFLWDTIYF.

The chain employs TRBV18 and TRBJ1-1; D ambiguous. Germline V gene sequence: CDR1 KGHSH, CDR2 LQKENI. The V end was cut by 2 bases, the J end by 3 bases, with 19 bases between. This CDR3 spans 17 amino acids. This chain's CDR3 is CASSPLDWGREYTEAFF. The DNA for the CDR3 is TGTGCCAGCTCACCATTGGATTGGGGTCGAGAGTACACTGAAGCTTTCTTT. Full variable domain (remainder filled in from reference TRBV18 and TRBJ1-1): NAGVMQNPRHLVRRRGQEARLRCSPMKGHSHVYWYRQLPEEGLKFMVYLQKENIIDESGMPKERFSAEFPKEGPSILRIQQVVRGDSAAYFCASSPLDWGREYTEAFFGQGTRLTVV.

This sequence joins TRBV6-6 and TRBJ2-1; D gene ambiguous. Trimming took off 3 bases at V and 9 bases at J, with 12 bases between the two ends. Germline V gene lookup returns CDR1 MNHNY and CDR2 SVGAGI (reference sequence). The CDR3 contains 13 residues. The CDR3 is CASSYGTKGEQFF. For the CDR3, the DNA is TGTGCCAGCAGTTATGGTACAAAGGGTGAGCAGTTCTTC.

The chain links TRBV5-1 to TRBJ2-5, with D perhaps TRBD2 (6 bases). The germline gives CDR1 SGHRS, CDR2 YFSETQ. The V gene lost 0 bases and the J gene lost 3 bases, with 9 bases spanning the gap. The CDR3 has 14 residues. CDR3 in DNA: TGCGCCAGCAGCTTGGGGACTATAGAAGAGACCCAGTACTTC. This codes for CASSLGTIEETQYF.

The V call is TRBV2, the J call TRBJ2-7, with 8 positions matching TRBD1. Germline V gene data show CDR1 as SNHLY and CDR2 as FYNNEI. The CDR3 loop spans 15 amino acids. The V gene end was trimmed by 6 bases and the J gene end by 2 bases; junction bases not matched to a gene: 9. The CDR3 loop is CASRADRGRTYEQYF. CDR3 in DNA: TGTGCCAGCAGGGCTGACAGGGGTAGAACCTACGAGCAGTACTTC.

This clone was recorded only once. The J gene is TRBJ2-1, the V gene TRBV29-1, with 8 bases lining up with TRBD2. Losses at the gene ends were 6 bases for V and 1 base for J; bases not matched to a gene: 5. The CDR3 length is 14 residues. Germline V gene sequence: CDR1 SQVTM, CDR2 ANQGSEA. The CDR3 bases are TGCAGCGTACTTAGCGGGACTTCCTACAATGAGCAGTTCTTC. Translation: CSVLSGTSYNEQFF.